The 16 T cell receptor beta chains presented below share a single source sample, sequenced in a study of shared clonotypes between healthy human individuals. The method was immunoSEQ multiplex PCR; TCRdb's version includes in-frame clones alone and lacks a portion of them. The sample includes about 470,000 clones, more than 75% of them seen just once. The sample comprised PBMCs. These receptor sequences come from a woman in her thirties or forties in good health. Some clones in this sample may be carry-over from other donors' samples.

This chain links TRBV28 with TRBJ2-2; 10 positions match TRBD2. Germline-derived CDR1 and CDR2 are MDHEN and SYDVKM. J lost 0 bases, V lost 3 bases, and 7 bases had no gene match. This CDR3 region has 18 residues. The CDR3, as DNA: TGTGCCAGCAGTTTTCTTAGCGGGAGGTCCCCGAACACCGGGGAGCTGTTTTTT. As protein: CASSFLSGRSPNTGELFF.

The J gene is TRBJ2-5, the V gene TRBV27; tentative D call: TRBD2 (6 bases). With 6 bases removed from V and 1 base from J, the gap between germline ends came to 12 bases. Germline V lookup: CDR1 MNHEY, CDR2 SMNVEV (reference sequence). The CDR3 covers 14 residues. This CDR3 reads CASRRDWRQETQYF. The CDR3 DNA is TGTGCCAGCAGACGGGACTGGCGCCAAGAGACCCAGTACTTC.

This rearrangement joins TRBV27 to TRBJ1-2; D is ambiguous. Between the trimmed V and J ends, which lost 4 bases and 4 bases, there was a span of 10 bases. CDR3 length: 13 residues. Germline values: CDR1 MNHEY, CDR2 SMNVEV (reference sequence). CDR3 amino acids: CASSSRERYGYTF. Written as DNA, the CDR3 is TGTGCCAGCAGTTCCCGGGAGCGCTATGGCTACACCTTC.

A remark on this clone: Other DNA sequences from this sample encode an identical CDR3 as well. The chain is built from TRBV6-5 and TRBJ2-3; D gene ambiguous. CDR1 is MNHEY and CDR2 is SVGAGI in the germline V gene. The V end was cut by 0 bases, the J end by 2 bases, with 6 bases between. The CDR3 loop spans 14 amino acids. In nucleotides, the CDR3 is TGTGCCAGCAGTTACTCGGGCTCCACAGATACGCAGTATTTT. This gives the protein CASSYSGSTDTQYF.

V and J are TRBV19 and TRBJ1-4; D perhaps matches TRBD1 (6 bases). Germline lookup yields CDR1 LNHDA and CDR2 SQIVND (reference sequence). V was clipped by 1 base and J by 3 bases, with 6 bases between them. This CDR3 region has 14 residues. CDR3 sequence reads: CASSIAGANEKLFF. DNA of the CDR3: TGTGCCAGTAGTATAGCAGGGGCTAATGAAAAACTGTTTTTT.

The J gene is TRBJ1-5, the V gene TRBV4-1; 10 bases align to TRBD1. Trimming cost V 3 bases and J 1 base; bases outside gene matches: 0. The CDR3 runs to 15 residues. The germline gives CDR1 MGHRA, CDR2 YSYEKL. CDR3 residues: CASSQGQGSNQPQHF. CDR3 coding DNA: TGCGCCAGCAGCCAGGGACAGGGGAGCAATCAGCCCCAGCATTTT.

The chain links TRBV5-1 to TRBJ1-1, with D possibly TRBD1 on 5 matching bases. V shed 0 bases and J shed 5 bases, with 17 bases lying between them. CDR1 and CDR2 (germline): SGHRS, YFSETQ. The CDR3 totals 16 residues. The CDR3 DNA reads TGCGCCAGCAGCTTGGCCGACGGGGGTCCATGGACTGAAGCTTTCTTT. Translation: CASSLADGGPWTEAFF.

On this clone: Different DNA sequences within this sample yield the same CDR3. V usage is TRBV9 and J usage is TRBJ2-1; 13 nucleotides align to TRBD2. V shed 0 bases, J shed 4 bases, and the junction held 1 base outside the gene matches. This CDR3 region has 16 residues. Per germline, CDR1 SGDLS and CDR2 YYNGEE. Written as DNA, the CDR3 is TGTGCCAGCAGCGTAGGACTAGCGGGAGGTTACAATGAGCAGTTCTTC. Its translation: CASSVGLAGGYNEQFF.

V gene TRBV10-1 combines with J gene TRBJ2-3, with D possibly matching TRBD2 (6 bases). V was trimmed by 6 bases and J by 5 bases, leaving 18 bases between them. The CDR3 contains 15 residues. Germline V CDR1 and CDR2: WNHNN, SYGVQD (reference sequence). The CDR3 sequence is CASSRGFGGEDTQYF. The CDR3 DNA is TGCGCCAGCAGCAGAGGGTTTGGAGGGGAAGATACGCAGTATTTT.

The chain joins TRBV30 to TRBJ2-5; D might be TRBD1 or TRBD2, each matching 5 bases. Germline V gene lookup returns CDR1 GTSNPN and CDR2 SVGIG (reference sequence). This CDR3 region has 15 residues. V was shortened by 2 bases and J by 4 bases, with 17 bases between the two germline ends. The CDR3 here is CAWSPKTGTLETQYF. In DNA, the CDR3 is TGTGCCTGGAGTCCAAAAACCGGGACCCTAGAGACCCAGTACTTC.

The chain has TRBV6-4 and TRBJ2-1; tentatively, D is TRBD2 (5 bases). Germline V CDR1 and CDR2: MRHNA, SNTAGT. This CDR3 is built from 15 residues. Between the trimmed V and J ends, which lost 3 bases and 4 bases, there was a span of 13 bases. CDR3 loop: CASSEGSDPYNEQFF. The CDR3, as DNA: TGTGCCAGCAGTGAAGGTAGCGATCCATACAATGAGCAGTTCTTC.

This clone came up once. The chain has TRBV18 and TRBJ1-2, with a possible D match to TRBD1 (5 bases). V lost 8 bases and J lost 5, with 18 bases in between. This CDR3 has 14 residues. CDR1 KGHSH and CDR2 LQKENI come from the germline V gene. The CDR3 DNA is TGTGCCAGCCGGGACTATAGTCGGAATTATGGCTACACCTTC. It codes for CASRDYSRNYGYTF.

CDR3 region: CATSSGPGSDTQYF. CDR3 in DNA: TGTGCCACCAGCAGCGGACCAGGGTCAGATACGCAGTATTTT. The chain links TRBV15 to TRBJ2-3; D is perhaps TRBD1 (5 bases). This CDR3 has 14 residues. With 3 bases removed from V and 4 bases from J, the gap between germline ends came to 11 bases. In germline, CDR1 is LNHNV, CDR2 YYDKDF (reference sequence).

The rearrangement joins TRBV25-1 to TRBJ2-7, with D perhaps TRBD1 (5 bases). This CDR3 has 14 amino acids. CDR1 is MGHDK, CDR2 SYGVNS, per germline. Trimming removed 6 bases from V and 0 bases from J, with 12 bases in between. CDR3: CASRDQGNSYEQYF. The DNA for the CDR3 is TGTGCCAGCAGGGACCAGGGAAACTCCTACGAGCAGTACTTC.

This clone was seen more than once but under ten times. This chain joins TRBV4-1 and TRBJ2-7; D may correspond to TRBD1 or TRBD2 (5 bases each). V was cut by 3 bases and J by 3 bases, with 24 bases left in between. CDR3 length equals 18 residues. In germline, CDR1 is MGHRA, CDR2 YSYEKL. The CDR3 loop is CASSQPLRGRRRVYEQYF. CDR3 DNA sequence: TGCGCCAGCAGCCAGCCGCTTAGGGGACGGAGGCGTGTCTACGAGCAGTACTTC.

The DNA for the CDR3 is TGTGCCAGCAGTGAACAGCGGGCAAACACCGGGGAGCTGTTTTTT. Protein sequence: CASSEQRANTGELFF. The J gene is TRBJ2-2, the V gene TRBV6-1; D possibly corresponds to TRBD2 (6 bases). V lost 2 bases, J lost 2 bases, and 9 bases lay in between. CDR1 and CDR2 (germline): MNHNS, SASEGT. The length of the CDR3 is 15 residues.